This entry lists 17 T cell receptor beta chains sequenced from one sample in a study of cytomegalovirus exposure and HLA in healthy donors (dated by TCRdb to about 2017). To prepare the library, the immunoSEQ multiplex PCR assay was applied. For the multiplex PCR, a mixture combining 60 forward primers for TCR Vbeta segments and 13 reverse primers for TCR Jbeta segments was used. Entries here come from immuneACCESS through TCRdb and include only in-frame sequences with V and J called. Some clones fail to appear in such tables; in the studies checked, an unresolved V gene covers under half of the shortfall, and the cause of the remainder is unknown. The table kept for this sample lists some 130,000 clones. Over 1.5% of the sample comes from the top ten. The sample was PBMCs. The receptors were sampled from a young man in good health and CMV-seronegative.

This chain links TRBV5-1 with TRBJ1-1; no definite D call. CDR1 is SGHRS, CDR2 YFSETQ, per germline. CDR3 length equals 12 residues. The V gene lost 1 base and the J gene lost 7 bases, with 8 bases spanning the gap. The CDR3 spells CASSLSGDEAFF. Here the CDR3 DNA reads TGCGCCAGCAGCTTGTCCGGGGATGAAGCTTTCTTT. The full variable domain, rest sourced from reference TRBV5-1 and TRBJ1-1, is KAGVTQTPRYLIKTRGQQVTLSCSPISGHRSVSWYQQTPGQGLQFLFEYFSETQRNKGNFPGRFSGRQFSNSRSEMNVSTLELGDSALYLCASSLSGDEAFFGQGTRLTVV.

V usage is TRBV10-1 and J usage is TRBJ1-1; 7 nucleotides agree with TRBD1. Germline loops: CDR1 WNHNN, CDR2 SYGVQD (reference sequence). This CDR3 has 14 amino acids. The V and J ends lost 3 bases and 1 base, in that order; junction bases with no gene match: 2. This CDR3 reads CASSEGGTNTEAFF. The DNA for the CDR3 is TGCGCCAGCAGTGAAGGGGGCACGAACACTGAAGCTTTCTTT.

V gene TRBV7-7 combines with J gene TRBJ2-5; TRBD1 agrees at 8 bases. This CDR3 contains 15 residues. CDR1 SSHAT and CDR2 FNYEAQ come from the germline V gene (reference sequence). V trimming: 5 bases; J trimming: 4 bases; junction bases outside the gene matches: 9. The CDR3 region is CASSLSPQGGETQYF. The CDR3 DNA sequence: TGTGCCAGCAGCCTAAGTCCACAGGGGGGAGAGACCCAGTACTTC. The complete variable domain, with remaining parts taken from reference TRBV7-7 and TRBJ2-5, reads GAGVSQSPRYKVTKRGQDVTLRCDPISSHATLYWYQQALGQGPEFLTYFNYEAQPDKSGLPSDRFSAERPEGSISTLTIQRTEQRDSAMYRCASSLSPQGGETQYFGPGTRLLVL.

With regard to this clone: An end of the junction does not agree with germline; a read error may underlie this. The chain combines TRBV9 with TRBJ1-5; tentative D call: TRBD1 (5 bases). Germline V lookup: CDR1 SGDLS, CDR2 YYNGEE. This CDR3 comprises 13 residues. CDR3 amino acids: CASSGGDSQPQHF. CDR3 DNA sequence: TGTGCCAGCAGCGGAGGGGACTCTCAGCCTCAGCATTTT.

The CDR3 sequence: CASSPLRKSGYEQYF. In nucleotides, the CDR3 is TGTGCCAGCAGCCCCTTGAGGAAGTCGGGCTACGAGCAGTACTTC. The chain combines TRBV28 with TRBJ2-7; D remains unclear. There are 15 residues in the CDR3. Germline V gives CDR1 MDHEN, CDR2 SYDVKM. V gave up 6 bases and J gave up 3 bases, with 18 bases separating them.

The chain has TRBV21-1 and TRBJ1-1. TRBV21-1 is classified as a pseudogene. The CDR3 sequence is 16 residues long. The CDR3 sequence is CASSSMVDGKGGEAFF. The CDR3 DNA follows: TGTGCCAGCAGTTCTATGGTAGACGGAAAAGGCGGTGAAGCTTTCTTT.

The V and J genes are TRBV10-3 and TRBJ2-3; D unresolved. Germline V gives CDR1 ENHRY, CDR2 SYGVKD. This CDR3 spans 13 amino acids. Deletions cut 6 bases from V and 5 bases from J, with 12 bases between. CDR3 nucleotides: TGTGCCATCAGCCCCGTTCCGGGAGATACGCAGTATTTT. Amino acid sequence: CAISPVPGDTQYF.

This chain connects TRBV6-5 to TRBJ2-7; TRBD2 is a possible D gene (6 bases). V lost 8 bases, J lost 1 base, and 12 bases lay in between. Germline CDR1 and CDR2: MNHEY and SVGAGI. This CDR3 has 13 amino acids. The CDR3 spells CASGGTVSYEQYF. The CDR3 DNA sequence: TGTGCCAGCGGGGGGACGGTGTCCTACGAGCAGTACTTC.

The V call is TRBV28, the J call TRBJ2-2; D is possibly TRBD1 (6 bases). Germline CDR1 is MDHEN and CDR2 is SYDVKM. Trimming took 9 bases from V and 6 from J, leaving 11 bases between them. The CDR3 runs 12 residues. The DNA of the CDR3 is TGTGCCAGTAACAGGGACGCCGGGGAGCTGTTTTTT. It yields the protein CASNRDAGELFF.

This rearrangement joins TRBV7-3 to TRBJ1-1; tentatively, D is TRBD1 (6 bases). CDR3 length equals 14 residues. Germline V gives CDR1 SGHTA, CDR2 FQGTGA. Trimming took 2 bases from V and 4 from J, leaving 11 bases between them. Here the CDR3 reads CASSLGTGTTEAFF. CDR3 DNA sequence: TGTGCCAGCAGCTTAGGCACAGGGACCACTGAAGCTTTCTTT.

The chain joins TRBV7-9 to TRBJ2-5, with D perhaps TRBD1 (5 bases). The CDR3 runs 12 residues. V gave up 5 bases and J gave up 5 bases, with 9 bases separating them. Germline V gene sequence: CDR1 SEHNR, CDR2 FQNEAQ (reference sequence). The CDR3 sequence is CASSRQRETQYF. The CDR3 nucleotides read TGTGCCAGCAGCCGACAGAGGGAGACCCAGTACTTC.

The chain is built from TRBV2 and TRBJ1-5; D call uncertain. Germline CDR1 and CDR2: SNHLY and FYNNEI. This CDR3 spans 13 amino acids. Trimming removed 4 bases at V and 11 bases at J, with 15 bases between. This CDR3 reads CASSGFTTAAQHF. The CDR3 coding sequence is TGTGCCAGCAGTGGTTTTACGACGGCGGCCCAGCATTTT.

The CDR3 DNA sequence: TGTGCCAGCAGCCCCCACCCCGGGACATCTGAGCAGTTCTTC. Its translation is CASSPHPGTSEQFF. This chain links TRBV11-2 with TRBJ2-1; tentative D call: TRBD1 (6 bases). Trimming removed 5 bases from V and 9 bases from J, with 17 bases in between. The CDR3 consists of 14 residues. Germline V gene data show CDR1 as SGHAT and CDR2 as FQNNGV.

The chain employs TRBV25-1 and TRBJ2-1; TRBD1 matches 10 bases. V lost 6 bases to trimming and J lost 4 bases; unmatched junction nucleotides: 6. The CDR3 has 15 amino acids. The germline gives CDR1 MGHDK, CDR2 SYGVNS. Here the CDR3 reads CASRPGTGAYNEQFF. CDR3 sequence (DNA): TGTGCCAGCAGACCCGGGACAGGGGCTTACAATGAGCAGTTCTTC.

This chain uses TRBV5-4 with TRBJ2-7; 8 nucleotides agree with TRBD2. CDR3 length equals 19 residues. Per germline, CDR1 SGHNT and CDR2 YYREEE (reference sequence). Trimming at V came to 4 bases and at J to 1 base, leaving 19 bases not matched to a gene. CDR3 nucleotides: TGTGCCAGCAGCCCGTCGTCGGGAGGGGACTTAAGGGCGTCCTACGAGCAGTACTTC. Translation gives CASSPSSGGDLRASYEQYF.

The V and J genes are TRBV4-2 and TRBJ2-2; 11 bases are shared with TRBD2. The germline CDR1 and CDR2 sequences are LGHNA and YNFKEQ. V gave up 3 bases and J gave up 2 bases; unmatched junction bases: 5. There are 17 residues in the CDR3. The CDR3 coding sequence is TGTGCCAGCAGCCATGAGACTAGCGGGATTAACACCGGGGAGCTGTTTTTT. Translation gives CASSHETSGINTGELFF.

This chain links TRBV21-1 with TRBJ1-1; no check of the table's D call, TRBD1, against the DNA was made. TRBV21-1 is a pseudogene. This CDR3 is 15 amino acids long. As DNA, the CDR3 is TGTGCCAGCAGCTCCCGGGACACCCAGAACACTGAAGCTTTCTTT. It specifies CASSSRDTQNTEAFF.